One and the same sample provided the 20 T cell receptor beta chains below, sequenced in a study of Graves' ophthalmopathy and Graves' hyperthyroidism. Investigators amplified TCR beta CDR3 regions from RNA transcripts. HTBI primers were used in a first-round RT-PCR, which preceded a second-round multiplex PCR. From the multiplex PCR reads, TCRdb called clonotypes with MiXCR, one entry per CDR3 protein. The data hold about 700,000 distinct CDR3 sequences, with 35% to 50% observed a single time. Sequenced material: peripheral blood. These receptors all stem from an adult man with Graves' ophthalmopathy.

V is TRBV5-4 and J is TRBJ2-7; D call uncertain. The CDR3 totals 13 residues. V lost 0 bases and J lost 6, with 10 bases in between. Germline loops: CDR1 SGHNT, CDR2 YYREEE (reference sequence). CDR3 region: CASSLALTGEQYF. The CDR3 DNA reads as TGTGCCAGCAGCTTGGCCTTGACGGGCGAGCAGTACTTC. The full variable domain, rest sourced from reference TRBV5-4 and TRBJ2-7, is ETGVTQSPTHLIKTRGQQVTLRCSSQSGHNTVSWYQQALGQGPQFIFQYYREEENGRGNFPPRFSGLQFPNYSSELNVNALELDDSALYLCASSLALTGEQYFGPGTRLTVT.

V and J are TRBV15 and TRBJ1-3; D may be TRBD1 (5 bases). Germline V gene sequence: CDR1 LNHNV, CDR2 YYDKDF (reference sequence). This CDR3 region has 16 residues. The V end was cut by 2 bases, the J end by 0 bases, with 11 bases between. CDR3: CATSRPGTSSGNTIYF. The CDR3, as DNA: TGTGCCACCAGCAGACCCGGGACGAGCTCTGGAAACACCATATATTTT. Drawing the rest from reference TRBV15 and TRBJ1-3, the complete variable domain is DAMVIQNPRYQVTQFGKPVTLSCSQTLNHNVMYWYQQKSSQAPKLLFHYYDKDFNNEADTPDNFQSRRPNTSFCFLDIRSPGLGDTAMYLCATSRPGTSSGNTIYFGEGSWLTVV.

This clonotype was counted ten times or more. The rearrangement uses TRBV12-3 or TRBV12-4 and TRBJ1-1; D uncertain. The CDR3 is 11 amino acids. Trimming shortened V by 7 bases and J by 2 bases, and 5 bases separated the two germline ends. CDR3 region: CASTKNTEAFF. The CDR3 DNA follows: TGTGCCAGCACCAAAAACACTGAAGCTTTCTTT.

This chain connects TRBV10-3 to TRBJ2-7, with 7 bases matching TRBD1. Trimming took 4 bases from V and 5 from J; bases not matched to a gene: 5. Germline V gene sequence: CDR1 ENHRY, CDR2 SYGVKD. CDR3 length: 13 amino acids. CDR3 nucleotide sequence: TGTGCCATCAGTGTGCGTACAGGGGACGAGCAGTACTTC. Protein sequence: CAISVRTGDEQYF.

With respect to this clonotype: It differs at one base from a far larger clone, so likely a read error. J is TRBJ2-7 and V is TRBV2; D unclear. This CDR3 is built from 10 residues. Germline values: CDR1 SNHLY, CDR2 FYNNEI. CDR3 sequence (DNA): TGTGCCAGCAGCCTATACGGGCAGTACTTC. Translated: CASSLYGQYF.

The V gene is TRBV13, the J gene TRBJ1-1; no definite D call. The CDR3 loop spans 13 amino acids. With 5 bases removed from V and 6 bases from J, the gap between germline ends came to 13 bases. Germline CDR1 and CDR2: PRHDT and FYEKMQ (reference sequence). In DNA form, the CDR3 reads TGTGCCAGCAGCCCCCCTGAGGCGTCTGAAGCTTTCTTT. The encoded protein is CASSPPEASEAFF. Complete variable domain (other parts from reference TRBV13 and TRBJ1-1): AAGVIQSPRHLIKEKRETATLKCYPIPRHDTVYWYQQGPGQDPQFLISFYEKMQSDKGSIPDRFSAQQFSDYHSELNMSSLELGDSALYFCASSPPEASEAFFGQGTRLTVV.

This clonotype was observed a few times. The chain uses TRBV6-6 and TRBJ2-5, with 7 positions matching TRBD1. CDR3 size: 14 residues. V dropped 6 bases and J dropped 5; count of bases not matched to a gene: 9. Germline lookup yields CDR1 MNHNY and CDR2 SVGAGI (reference sequence). As DNA, the CDR3 is TGTGCCAGCAGAAAAACGAGGGGGCAGGAGACCCAGTACTTC. Translation gives CASRKTRGQETQYF.

This clonotype was found many times. J is TRBJ2-6 and V is TRBV7-9, with D perhaps TRBD1 (6 bases). In germline, CDR1 is SEHNR, CDR2 FQNEAQ (reference sequence). This CDR3 comprises 16 residues. Between the trimmed V and J ends, which lost 5 bases and 2 bases, there was a span of 13 bases. The CDR3 here is CASSPQTGTGANVLTF. As DNA, the CDR3 is TGTGCCAGCAGCCCTCAAACAGGGACTGGGGCCAACGTCCTGACTTTC.

The gene calls are TRBV9 and TRBJ1-2; D gene ambiguous. Germline V CDR1 and CDR2: SGDLS, YYNGEE. This CDR3 comprises 15 residues. The V end lost 4 bases, the J end lost 1 base, and 14 bases lay between the germline ends. The CDR3 loop is CASSPPQSGNYGYTF. DNA of the CDR3: TGTGCCAGCAGCCCACCTCAATCGGGTAACTATGGCTACACCTTC.

The rearrangement uses TRBV19 and TRBJ2-6, with D unresolved. The germline gives CDR1 LNHDA, CDR2 SQIVND (reference sequence). This CDR3 has 17 amino acids. V was cut by 7 bases and J by 4 bases, with 20 bases left in between. CDR3 sequence (DNA): TGTGCCAGTAAGGGTGGGGTCAGGTGGGCCGGGGCCAACGTCCTGACTTTC. It is translated as CASKGGVRWAGANVLTF.

The J gene is TRBJ2-2, the V gene TRBV10-3; D might be TRBD1 (6 bases). Between the trimmed V and J ends, which lost 4 bases and 0 bases, there was a span of 18 bases. CDR3 size: 18 residues. Germline CDR1 ENHRY, CDR2 SYGVKD. CDR3 loop: CAISAARGHHTNTGELFF. The CDR3 DNA sequence: TGTGCCATCAGTGCGGCCCGGGGACACCACACGAACACCGGGGAGCTGTTTTTT.

The chain links TRBV5-6 to TRBJ2-5, with D perhaps TRBD1 (6 bases). This CDR3 has 15 residues. Trimming stripped 1 base from V and 0 bases from J, with 10 bases between. CDR1 is SGHDT, CDR2 YYEEEE, per germline. CDR3 DNA: TGTGCCAGCAGCTTGTTTGGACAGCACCAAGAGACCCAGTACTTC. This encodes CASSLFGQHQETQYF. Full variable domain (outside the CDR3, taken from reference TRBV5-6 and TRBJ2-5): DAGVTQSPTHLIKTRGQQVTLRCSPKSGHDTVSWYQQALGQGPQFIFQYYEEEERQRGNFPDRFSGHQFPNYSSELNVNALLLGDSALYLCASSLFGQHQETQYFGPGTRLLVL.

A few counts support this clonotype. The genes are TRBV7-9 and TRBJ1-1, with no clear D. Trimming stripped 1 base from V and 8 bases from J, with 11 bases between. The CDR3 runs 13 residues. CDR1 SEHNR and CDR2 FQNEAQ come from the germline V gene (reference sequence). In DNA, the CDR3 is TGTGCCAGCAGCTTAGAACCTCCCGGGGAAGCTTTCTTT. It translates to CASSLEPPGEAFF.

The J gene is TRBJ2-5, the V gene TRBV2; TRBD1 agrees at 10 bases. J gave up 3 bases and V 6 bases, and 10 bases lay outside the gene matches. The germline CDR1 and CDR2 sequences are SNHLY and FYNNEI. The CDR3 spans 16 residues. The CDR3 DNA is TGTGCCAGCAGCCAAGATCTGGACAGGGGGAAAGAGACCCAGTACTTC. Encoded protein: CASSQDLDRGKETQYF.

This clonotype was found many times. The chain joins TRBV7-2 to TRBJ1-4, with D maybe TRBD1 (6 bases). Germline CDR1 is SGHTA and CDR2 is FQGNSA. CDR3 size: 13 residues. V was clipped by 4 bases and J by 8 bases, with 11 bases between them. This CDR3 is CASSWTAEEKLFF. The CDR3 coding sequence is TGTGCCAGCAGCTGGACAGCAGAAGAAAAACTGTTTTTT.

This clonotype was recorded only once. V gene TRBV15 combines with J gene TRBJ2-7; tentative D call: TRBD2 (5 bases). The V gene's germline CDR1 is LNHNV and CDR2 YYDKDF (reference sequence). The CDR3 runs to 11 residues. The V and J ends lost 1 base and 7 bases respectively, with 5 bases between them. The CDR3 sequence: CATSRGREQYF. CDR3 nucleotide sequence: TGTGCCACCAGCAGAGGGAGGGAGCAGTACTTC. Using reference TRBV15 and TRBJ2-7 for the parts outside the CDR3, the full variable domain is DAMVIQNPRYQVTQFGKPVTLSCSQTLNHNVMYWYQQKSSQAPKLLFHYYDKDFNNEADTPDNFQSRRPNTSFCFLDIRSPGLGDTAMYLCATSRGREQYFGPGTRLTVT.

This clonotype was picked up many times. The chain has TRBV29-1 and TRBJ2-2, with a weak D call TRBD1 (6 bases). From germline, CDR1 is SQVTM and CDR2 ANQGSEA. CDR3 length: 11 residues. Trimming took off 7 bases at V and 10 bases at J, with 13 bases between the two ends. As DNA, the CDR3 is TGCAGCGCAGGGGCTGGATTGGAGCTGTTTTTT. The encoded protein is CSAGAGLELFF.

This chain joins TRBV24-1 and TRBJ1-5; TRBD1 aligns across 7 bases. The CDR3 is made up of 15 amino acids. The ends lost 11 bases at V and 4 bases at J; junction bases unmatched: 13. Germline CDR1 and CDR2: KGHDR and SFDVKD. CDR3 nucleotide sequence: TGTGCCAGTACTCGCCGGGACAGAACAAATCAGCCCCAGCATTTT. This gives the protein CASTRRDRTNQPQHF.

As concerns this clonotype: At one end the junction does not follow the germline gene, possibly because of a read error. The gene calls are TRBV29-1 and TRBJ1-2; TRBD1 is a possible D gene (6 bases). This CDR3 has 15 amino acids. The germline V gene has CDR1 SQVTM and CDR2 ANQGSEA. CDR3 DNA: TGTGCCTGGAGTGCCGACAGGACTGGGAACTATGGCTACACCTTC. Protein product: CAWSADRTGNYGYTF.

This clonotype appeared a few times. The V call is TRBV9, the J call TRBJ1-5; the match to TRBD1 covers 11 bases. The germline V gene encodes CDR1 SGDLS and CDR2 YYNGEE. The CDR3 is made up of 14 amino acids. V lost 3 bases and J lost 6; bases outside the gene matches: 2. The CDR3 DNA reads TGTGCCAGCAGCGCCGGGACAGGGGGTCAGCCCCAGCATTTT. Encoded protein: CASSAGTGGQPQHF.